This T cell receptor (beta chain) is drawn from a study of CXCR3-negative and CXCR3-positive naive CD8 T cells. Overall study findings and caveats: Each naive subset displayed comparably high diversity, whereas memory CD8+ cells displayed much lower diversity.

Naive CD8+ T cells were CD45RO-CCR7+CD27+CD95-. As regards this clonotype: Its antigen is still unknown.

Via 5' RACE with UMI labels, TRB cDNA libraries were prepared. TCRdb re-called the 5' RACE reads and catalogs CDR3 proteins one per entry, DNA excluded. The data include 100,000 to 150,000 distinct CDR3 sequences; the top ten clones carry around 0.5%. What was sequenced was naive CXCR3- CD8+ T cells from blood. Sample subset: CD45RO-CCR7+CD27+CD95- naive CD8+ T cells lacking CXCR3 (TNR3-). This clonotype was obtained from a human donor in good health. Some clones in this sample may be carry-over from other donors' samples.

CDR3 residues: CASSQGGGKDLYNEQFF. This rearrangement joins TRBV4-3 to TRBJ2-1; with no DNA, the TCRdb D assignment of TRBD1 cannot be verified. This CDR3 comprises 17 residues. Germline values: CDR1 LGHNA, CDR2 YSLEER.